The T cell receptor beta chain described here comes from a study of T cell repertoires in aging, cancer and after chemotherapy. As for the study in general: Over several months to years, re-sampled healthy donor repertoires clearly shared clones. General observations from the study: Healthy donors lost TCR diversity with age mainly through richness, cancer patients through richness and evenness.

Multiplex touch-down PCR with TRB-A/B primers amplified rearranged V-D-J TRB sequences. One entry per CDR3 protein results from TCRdb running MiXCR on the multiplex PCR reads. The sample records 9,500 to 13,000 distinct CDR3 sequences, 25% being singletons. Amplification of TCR beta used genomic DNA extracted from peripheral blood. Trimming shortened V by 8 bases and J by 8 bases, and 31 bases separated the two germline ends. Germline-derived CDR1 and CDR2 are LNHNV and YYDKDF (reference sequence). This CDR3 has 18 amino acids. To note about this clonotype: Its antigen remains unidentified.

The rearrangement links TRBV15 to TRBJ2-1; maybe TRBD2 (9 bases). Specimen: blood. The receptor was derived from a human donor in good health. As DNA, the CDR3 is TGTGCCACCGGGTACGACAGGGGATTCGGCGGGAGGGCCGATGAGCAGTTCTTC. It yields the protein CATGYDRGFGGRADEQFF.